A single sample is the source of the 5 T cell receptor beta chains below, sequenced in a study of T-cell reconstitution after alpha-beta-depleted transplantation in children. Preparation of the TCRbeta library was carried out with unique molecular identifiers. MiXCR, applied by TCRdb to the PCR reads, yields one record per CDR3 protein. The data show about 420,000 distinct CDR3 sequences, 16% seen once. The material sequenced was PBMCs, mostly from graft donor cells, taken 360 days after TCRalphabeta/CD19-depleted stem cell transplant. These receptors were obtained from a boy under three years old who had a stem cell transplant for Wiskott-Aldrich syndrome, so the T cells may come from the graft donor.

At least ten counts were recorded for this clonotype. For the CDR3, the DNA is TGTGCCACCAGCAGGACTAGCGGGGGTACCCTCGGAGATACGCAGTATTTT. Protein sequence: CATSRTSGGTLGDTQYF. This chain links TRBV24-1 with TRBJ2-3; 13 positions match TRBD2. CDR3 length: 17 amino acids. Per germline, CDR1 KGHDR and CDR2 SFDVKD. Trimming cost V 7 bases and J 5 bases; bases outside gene matches: 11.

V usage is TRBV3-1 and J usage is TRBJ1-2; no reliable D call. Trimming pared 1 base from V and 4 bases from J, leaving 13 bases between. Germline values: CDR1 LGHDT, CDR2 YNNKEL (reference sequence). The CDR3 is 15 residues long. The CDR3 DNA follows: TGTGCCAGCAGCCAAGTAACTTTACCCAGCTATGGCTACACCTTC. It is translated as CASSQVTLPSYGYTF. Full variable domain (rest looked up from reference TRBV3-1 and TRBJ1-2): DTAVSQTPKYLVTQMGNDKSIKCEQNLGHDTMYWYKQDSKKFLKIMFSYNNKELIINETVPNRFSPKSPDKAHLNLHINSLELGDSAVYFCASSQVTLPSYGYTFGSGTRLTVV.

This chain connects TRBV7-9 to TRBJ2-7, with 8 bases fitting TRBD1. Trimming took 4 bases from V and 4 from J; bases not matched to a gene: 15. The CDR3 contains 17 residues. Germline CDR1 and CDR2: SEHNR and FQNEAQ (reference sequence). The CDR3 protein is CASSSRTGRMGFYEQYF. CDR3 in DNA: TGTGCCAGCAGCTCAAGGACAGGGCGCATGGGGTTTTACGAGCAGTACTTC.

This clonotype was counted only a few times. The V and J genes are TRBV4-3 and TRBJ2-3, with D unresolved. This CDR3 comprises 14 residues. Between the trimmed V and J ends, which lost 4 bases and 3 bases, there was a span of 11 bases. Per germline, CDR1 LGHNA and CDR2 YSLEER. The CDR3 nucleotides read TGCGCCAGCAGCCTAGGACCCCAAACAGATACGCAGTATTTT. Its protein product is CASSLGPQTDTQYF.

This clonotype turned up a few times. The chain carries TRBV4-3 and TRBJ2-1; 12 bases align to TRBD2. Unmatched junction bases numbered 2, after V lost 0 bases and J lost 5 bases. The CDR3 has 16 residues. Germline CDR1 is LGHNA and CDR2 is YSLEER. CDR3 in DNA: TGCGCCAGCAGCCAAGAACTAGCGGGAGGCCACAATGAGCAGTTCTTC. This sequence encodes CASSQELAGGHNEQFF.